The 10 T cell receptor beta chains below were found in one sample sequenced in a study of shared clonotypes between healthy human individuals. Here immunoSEQ multiplex PCR was the method, and the copy in TCRdb shows in-frame clones only, minus some. The sample comprises over 300,000 clones, roughly 91% of which are singletons, and 15% to 20% rests with the top ten. Sequenced material: memory CD8+ T cells sorted from blood. Subset here: CD45RO+ cells pooled with CCR7-negative TemRA cells. Receptors were obtained from a man between 18 and 35 years old in good health.

The chain employs TRBV4-1 and TRBJ2-5, with TRBD2 matching 12 bases. Germline CDR1 MGHRA, CDR2 YSYEKL. V lost 0 bases to trimming and J lost 3 bases; unmatched junction nucleotides: 2. The CDR3 length is 16 residues. The CDR3 sequence: CASSQDPSGGEETQYF. CDR3 bases: TGCGCCAGCAGCCAAGACCCTAGCGGGGGGGAAGAGACCCAGTACTTC.

CDR3 protein: CASREEPDVSYEQYF. CDR3 nucleotide sequence: TGTGCCAGCAGAGAGGAGCCGGACGTCTCCTACGAGCAGTACTTC. The chain combines TRBV6-4 with TRBJ2-7, with D unresolved. CDR1 and CDR2 from the germline V gene are MRHNA and SNTAGT. The CDR3 contains 15 residues. Trimming took off 6 bases at V and 0 bases at J, with 15 bases between the two ends.

V gene TRBV7-9 combines with J gene TRBJ2-1, with 8 nucleotides matching TRBD1. V dropped 5 bases and J dropped 5; count of bases not matched to a gene: 5. CDR1 is SEHNR, CDR2 FQNEAQ, per germline (reference sequence). CDR3 size: 14 residues. The CDR3 reads CASSADRVDNEQFF. Written as DNA, the CDR3 is TGTGCCAGCAGCGCGGACAGGGTGGACAATGAGCAGTTCTTC.

This clone was seen at least ten times. The rearrangement joins TRBV28 to TRBJ2-3; D is undetermined. V was shortened by 3 bases and J by 3 bases, with 7 bases between the two germline ends. The germline V gene has CDR1 MDHEN and CDR2 SYDVKM. The CDR3 extends over 13 amino acids. This CDR3 reads CASSFKPTDTQYF. In DNA form, the CDR3 reads TGTGCCAGCAGTTTTAAACCGACAGATACGCAGTATTTT.

V usage is TRBV5-1 and J usage is TRBJ2-5; 8 nucleotides align to TRBD1. The CDR3 is 15 amino acids. Germline loops: CDR1 SGHRS, CDR2 YFSETQ. V shed 0 bases and J 4 bases; nucleotides not matched to a gene: 5. The CDR3 DNA reads TGCGCCAGCAGCTTGGACCCCGGGACAGGAGAGACCCAGTACTTC. It specifies CASSLDPGTGETQYF.

V is TRBV5-6 and J is TRBJ1-2; D is undetermined. CDR1 is SGHDT, CDR2 YYEEEE, per germline. CDR3 length: 16 residues. Trimming left V 0 bases short and J 0 bases short, with 12 bases between. The CDR3 reads CASSLETHPTNYGYTF. CDR3 bases: TGTGCCAGCAGCTTGGAGACTCACCCTACTAACTATGGCTACACCTTC.

The J gene is TRBJ2-7, the V gene TRBV27, with 9 bases aligning to TRBD1. V lost 4 bases, J lost 2 bases, and 9 bases stayed unmatched. The CDR3 has 16 residues. From germline, CDR1 is MNHEY and CDR2 SMNVEV (reference sequence). The DNA of the CDR3 is TGTGCCAGCAGTTCACCGGGACAGGGTTTCACCTACGAGCAGTACTTC. Protein: CASSSPGQGFTYEQYF.

The chain couples TRBV7-9 to TRBJ2-2; no firm D call. Germline CDR1 is SEHNR and CDR2 is FQNEAQ (reference sequence). The CDR3 sequence is 14 residues long. V was shortened by 5 bases and J by 11 bases, with 18 bases between the two germline ends. The CDR3 DNA is TGTGCCAGCAGCCCCCGCACACACTTACCAGAGCTGTTTTTT. Its translation is CASSPRTHLPELFF.

The rearrangement uses TRBV29-1 and TRBJ2-5; no firm D call. The DNA end favors TRBJ2-7, so the J call may be wrong. This CDR3 comprises 12 residues. The germline V gene encodes CDR1 SQVTM and CDR2 ANQGSEA. The CDR3 here is CSAEGEPYEQYF. CDR3 nucleotides: TGCAGCGCCGAAGGAGAACCCTACGAGCAGTACTTC.

The CDR3 nucleotides read TGTGCCAGCAGCTTAGAGCCCCGGGACAGGGGTGAGGCATCACCCCTCCACTTT. The encoded protein is CASSLEPRDRGEASPLHF. The chain employs TRBV11-2 and TRBJ1-6, with 10 bases matching TRBD1. Per the germline V gene, CDR1 is SGHAT and CDR2 is FQNNGV. J was trimmed by 10 bases and V by 0 bases; bases with no gene match: 12. The CDR3 spans 18 residues.